These T cell receptor beta chains were read from a single sample in a study of siplizumab effects on memory and regulatory T cells. The method was immunoSEQ multiplex PCR; TCRdb's version includes in-frame clones alone and lacks a portion of them. The data hold some 96,000 clones, with more than 85% observed a single time. Sample: CD4+ T cells sorted from blood. The receptor set was obtained from a human donor in good health. Both conserved end residues are part of each CDR3. A D gene is named only where the DNA matches it firmly. Rows may omit the clone size; those that give it use once, few, many or a size class.

D gene	J gene	clone size	V gene	CDR3 DNA	CDR3 protein
TRBD1	TRBJ2-7	NA	TRBV10-3	TGTGCCATCAGCGAACGGACAGGGAGGTACGAGCAGTACTTC	CAISERTGRYEQYF
NA	TRBJ2-3	NA	TRBV5-4	TGTGCCAGCAGCTTGGTACTCTGGGCAGGGAGGACAGATACGCAGTATTTT	CASSLVLWAGRTDTQYF
TRBD1	TRBJ1-4	NA	TRBV6-6	TGTGCCAGCAGTTACCAGGAGACAGGGCCTGAAAAACTGTTTTTT	CASSYQETGPEKLFF
NA	TRBJ1-1	once	TRBV5-1	TGCGCCAGCAGCTTCGGCTCCACTGAAGCTTTCTTT	CASSFGSTEAFF
NA	TRBJ1-3	once	TRBV19	TGTGCCAGTAGTCCCCTCATGGGAACGGGAAACACCATATATTTT	CASSPLMGTGNTIYF
TRBD1	TRBJ1-4	NA	TRBV27	TGTGCCAGCAGTTCCGGACAGGGCCATAATGAAAAACTGTTTTTT	CASSSGQGHNEKLFF
TRBD2	TRBJ2-5	NA	TRBV4-1	TGCGCCAGCAGCCAAGCCCCAACCAGCGGGGGGGCGGAGACCCAGTACTTC	CASSQAPTSGGAETQYF
NA	TRBJ1-3	NA	TRBV30	TGTGCCTGGGACTCTGGAAACACCATATATTTT	CAWDSGNTIYF
TRBD1	TRBJ1-3	NA	TRBV18	TGTGCTTCCGGGACAGGGGGCCGAAACACCATATATTTT	CASGTGGRNTIYF
NA	TRBJ1-3	NA	TRBV19	TGTGCCAGTAGCCTTTATCAGGGCCCAACCGGTGGAAACACCATATATTTT	CASSLYQGPTGGNTIYF
TRBD1	TRBJ2-4	NA	TRBV5-6	TGTGCCAGCAGCTTGACAGGGGGCCAAAACATTCAGTACTTC	CASSLTGGQNIQYF
NA	TRBJ2-1	NA	TRBV4-2	TGTGCCAGCAGCCAAGATCTGGCGGCTAGCTCCTACAATGAGCAGTTCTTC	CASSQDLAASSYNEQFF
NA	TRBJ1-2	NA	TRBV2	TGTGCCAGCAGCAACAGGGAAGCTAACTATGGCTACACCTTC	CASSNREANYGYTF
TRBD2	TRBJ2-3	NA	TRBV11-2	TGTGCCAGCAGCGGATTGCGGGGGAGGGACTTGGATACGCAGTATTTT	CASSGLRGRDLDTQYF
NA	TRBJ1-2	NA	TRBV6-6	TGTGCCAGCAGTCCTTCGAGGGATAACTATGGCTACACCTTC	CASSPSRDNYGYTF
NA	TRBJ1-2	NA	TRBV19	TGTGCCAGTGGTATCTTAACAGGGAATGGCTACACCTTC	CASGILTGNGYTF
NA	TRBJ1-6	NA	TRBV20-1	TGCAGTGCTAGAGTTGGACAGTCCCTCCACTTT	CSARVGQSLHF
NA	TRBJ2-5	NA	TRBV20-1	TGCAGTGCCAAGTGGAAGGGACTCCAGTACTTC	CSAKWKGLQYF
TRBD1	TRBJ1-2	NA	TRBV6-1	TGTGCCAGCAGTGACCCCCATAAAGGACAGGGGAATGGCTACACCTTC	CASSDPHKGQGNGYTF
NA	TRBJ2-1	NA	TRBV9	TGTGCCAGCAGCCCCCGAGTCCGGGACATCAACAATGAGCAGTTCTTC	CASSPRVRDINNEQFF
NA	TRBJ2-7	NA	TRBV5-4	TGTGCCAGCAGCTTGGGGGACCCCGGGGCCTACGAGCAGTACTTC	CASSLGDPGAYEQYF
TRBD1	TRBJ2-7	NA	TRBV6-5	TGTGCCAGCACCCCAATGGGACAGGGGATTTACGAGCAGTACTTC	CASTPMGQGIYEQYF
NA	TRBJ2-5	few	TRBV10-3	TGTGCCATCAGTGAGCGAGGGGGGCAGCAAGAGACCCAGTACTTC	CAISERGGQQETQYF
NA	TRBJ2-4	NA	TRBV4-3	TGCGCCAGCAGCCAAGATAGGGGCCAAAACATTCAGTACTTC	CASSQDRGQNIQYF
NA	TRBJ2-7	NA	TRBV10-3	TGTGCCATCAGCGAGGGGGGACAGAGATCCTACGAGCAGTACTTC	CAISEGGQRSYEQYF
TRBD1	TRBJ1-2	few	TRBV7-9	TGTGCCAGCAGCTTAGGGGGACAGGGAAATGGCTACACCTTC	CASSLGGQGNGYTF
NA	TRBJ1-2	NA	TRBV19	TGTGCCAGTAGTATAGCCGGACCAGGAGGAAAGGGTGGCTACACCTTC	CASSIAGPGGKGGYTF
NA	TRBJ2-1	NA	TRBV29-1	TGCAGCGTTGGAGGGCCGCGGGGCGCTTCCTACAATGAGCAGTTCTTC	CSVGGPRGASYNEQFF
TRBD1	TRBJ2-5	NA	TRBV5-6	TGTGCCAGCAGCTTCGGCTACAGGGGTGGAGAGACCCAGTACTTC	CASSFGYRGGETQYF